Below, one TCR beta chain is given with its context. Its antigen is still unknown. In germline, CDR1 is SGHTA, CDR2 FQGNSA. The CDR3 runs to 15 residues. Trimming removed 7 bases at V and 1 base at J, with 16 bases between. The source of the sample is a study of cytomegalovirus exposure and HLA in healthy donors. Overall study findings and caveats: According to an earlier analysis, most TCR beta V segments yielded productive rearrangements about 87% or about 30% of the time.

Use of 60 Vbeta and 13 Jbeta primers characterized the PCR. Profiled with immunoSEQ multiplex PCR; TCRdb holds only in-frame clones, not every one. The table lists about 120,000 clones, over 60% of them singletons. Sequenced input: PBMCs. The sequence derives from a man younger than 45 in good health and CMV-seropositive. V is TRBV7-2 and J is TRBJ1-1; D is ambiguous. The CDR3 DNA follows: TGTGCCAGCACCACCCACCCCGCGGGGAACACTGAAGCTTTCTTT. Residues: CASTTHPAGNTEAFF.